A single sample is the source of the 9 T cell receptor beta chains below, sequenced in a study of T cells after somatic rescue of genetic block. Measured with immunoSEQ multiplex PCR; TCRdb has only the in-frame clones, and not every one. The sample carries some 90,000 clones, about nine tenths recorded once. Specimen: peripheral blood mononuclear cells (PBMCs). The receptor source for this set is a woman under 30.

The chain carries TRBV28 and TRBJ2-7, with no clear D. The CDR3 is made up of 16 amino acids. V shed 1 base and J shed 4 bases, with 17 bases lying between them. Germline lookup yields CDR1 MDHEN and CDR2 SYDVKM. The CDR3 loop reads CASSLLDPAPLYEQYF. The CDR3 DNA sequence: TGTGCCAGCAGTTTATTAGACCCAGCTCCCCTTTACGAGCAGTACTTC.

This sequence joins TRBV4-2 and TRBJ2-7; TRBD1 matches 9 bases. CDR3 length: 17 residues. Germline V gene lookup returns CDR1 LGHNA and CDR2 YNFKEQ. The V and J ends lost 4 bases and 9 bases, in that order; junction bases with no gene match: 19. The CDR3 coding sequence is TGTGCCAGCAGCCGCGACCCGACAGGGGGGCGGGAGCATGTGCAGTACTTC. Its protein is CASSRDPTGGREHVQYF.

V is TRBV9 and J is TRBJ2-3; no clear D. Germline lookup yields CDR1 SGDLS and CDR2 YYNGEE. Trimming took off 0 bases at V and 5 bases at J, with 7 bases between the two ends. This CDR3 has 13 residues. The CDR3 is CASSVDGIDTQYF. DNA of the CDR3: TGTGCCAGCAGCGTAGATGGTATAGATACGCAGTATTTT. The full variable domain, its missing parts supplied by reference TRBV9 and TRBJ2-3, is DSGVTQTPKHLITATGQRVTLRCSPRSGDLSVYWYQQSLDQGLQFLIQYYNGEERAKGNILERFSAQQFPDLHSELNLSSLELGDSALYFCASSVDGIDTQYFGPGTRLTVL.

The V and J genes are TRBV9 and TRBJ2-2; the match to TRBD2 covers 7 bases. Germline V lookup: CDR1 SGDLS, CDR2 YYNGEE. The CDR3 length is 16 residues. J was trimmed by 6 bases and V by 4 bases; bases with no gene match: 12. CDR3 in DNA: TGTGCCAGCAGCCCTCGGACTAGGCAAAACTCCGGGGAGCTGTTTTTT. Protein product: CASSPRTRQNSGELFF. The full variable domain, completed using reference TRBV9 and TRBJ2-2, is DSGVTQTPKHLITATGQRVTLRCSPRSGDLSVYWYQQSLDQGLQFLIQYYNGEERAKGNILERFSAQQFPDLHSELNLSSLELGDSALYFCASSPRTRQNSGELFFGEGSRLTVL.

This chain links TRBV5-6 with TRBJ2-1; D gene unclear. V lost 0 bases to trimming and J lost 5 bases, with 12 bases between them. The CDR3 runs to 15 residues. Per germline, CDR1 SGHDT and CDR2 YYEEEE. The CDR3 DNA sequence: TGTGCCAGCAGCTTGGGGGGATCTCTAAACAATGAGCAGTTCTTC. Protein: CASSLGGSLNNEQFF.

The chain recombines TRBV28 with TRBJ2-3; D is perhaps TRBD2 (5 bases). This CDR3 spans 15 amino acids. Germline V lookup: CDR1 MDHEN, CDR2 SYDVKM. V dropped 1 base and J dropped 5 bases, with 13 bases sitting between them. This CDR3 is CASSLSRGRGDTQYF. The CDR3 coding sequence is TGTGCCAGCAGTTTATCGCGAGGGAGAGGAGATACGCAGTATTTT.

The rearrangement uses TRBV7-2 and TRBJ2-2; 7 bases line up with TRBD2. Germline assignment: CDR1 SGHTA and CDR2 FQGNSA. With V trimmed by 1 base and J by 5 bases, 4 bases remained unmatched. The CDR3 is 15 amino acids. CDR3 amino acids: CASSLEGLVTGELFF. In DNA, the CDR3 is TGTGCCAGCAGCTTAGAAGGACTAGTGACCGGGGAGCTGTTTTTT.

The chain employs TRBV5-6 and TRBJ2-4; TRBD1 aligns across 7 bases. V lost 3 bases and J lost 3; bases outside the gene matches: 3. The CDR3 is 14 amino acids. Germline assignment: CDR1 SGHDT and CDR2 YYEEEE. Written as DNA, the CDR3 is TGTGCCAGCAGCTCACAGGGGAGCAAAAACATTCAGTACTTC. Encoded protein: CASSSQGSKNIQYF.

The chain has TRBV27 and TRBJ2-7; 13 bases match TRBD2. Trimming at V came to 2 bases and at J to 3 bases, leaving 13 bases not matched to a gene. The germline V gene encodes CDR1 MNHEY and CDR2 SMNVEV (reference sequence). This CDR3 comprises 19 residues. The CDR3 DNA is TGTGCCAGCAGTTTAACGACCGGGACTAGCGGGAATGGGGGCTACGAGCAGTACTTC. Its protein is CASSLTTGTSGNGGYEQYF.